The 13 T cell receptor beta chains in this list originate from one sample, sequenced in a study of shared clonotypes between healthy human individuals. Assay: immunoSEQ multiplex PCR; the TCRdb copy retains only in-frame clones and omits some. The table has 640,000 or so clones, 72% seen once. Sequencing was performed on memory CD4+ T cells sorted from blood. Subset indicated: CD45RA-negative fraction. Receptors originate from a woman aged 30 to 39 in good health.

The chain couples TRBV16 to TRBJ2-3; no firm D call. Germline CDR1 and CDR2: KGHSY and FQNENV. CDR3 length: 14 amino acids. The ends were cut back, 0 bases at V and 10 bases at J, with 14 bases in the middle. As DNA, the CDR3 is TGTGCCAGCAGCCAATCTGTTCTGGGCACATCGCAGTATTTT. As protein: CASSQSVLGTSQYF.

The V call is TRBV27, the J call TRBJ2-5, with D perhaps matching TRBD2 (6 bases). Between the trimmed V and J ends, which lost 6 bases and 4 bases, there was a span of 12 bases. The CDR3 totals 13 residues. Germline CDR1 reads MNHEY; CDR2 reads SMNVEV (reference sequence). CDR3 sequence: CASRPGGGETQYF. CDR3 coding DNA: TGTGCCAGCAGACCCGGGGGTGGAGAGACCCAGTACTTC.

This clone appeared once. The CDR3 here is CASSPLPERDEQFF. In DNA, the CDR3 is TGTGCCAGCAGTCCTCTCCCCGAGAGGGATGAGCAGTTCTTC. The chain uses TRBV7-6 and TRBJ2-1; D is possibly TRBD2 (5 bases). This CDR3 is built from 14 residues. With 6 bases removed from V and 8 bases from J, the gap between germline ends came to 17 bases. Germline V gives CDR1 SGHVS, CDR2 FNYEAQ.

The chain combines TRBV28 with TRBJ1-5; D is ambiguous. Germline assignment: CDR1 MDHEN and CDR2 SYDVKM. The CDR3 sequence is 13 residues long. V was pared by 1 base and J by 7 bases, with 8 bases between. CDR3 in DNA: TGTGCCAGCAGTTTATACACCCACCAGCCCCAGCATTTT. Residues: CASSLYTHQPQHF. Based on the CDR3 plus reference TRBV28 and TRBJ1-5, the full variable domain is DVKVTQSSRYLVKRTGEKVFLECVQDMDHENMFWYRQDPGLGLRLIYFSYDVKMKEKGDIPEGYSVSREKKERFSLILESASTNQTSMYLCASSLYTHQPQHFGDGTRLSIL.

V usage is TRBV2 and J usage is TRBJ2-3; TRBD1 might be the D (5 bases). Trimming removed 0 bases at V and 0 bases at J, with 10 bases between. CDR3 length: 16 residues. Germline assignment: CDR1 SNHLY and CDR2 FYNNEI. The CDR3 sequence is CASSEATGSSTDTQYF. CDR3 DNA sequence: TGTGCCAGCAGTGAAGCTACAGGCTCTAGCACAGATACGCAGTATTTT.

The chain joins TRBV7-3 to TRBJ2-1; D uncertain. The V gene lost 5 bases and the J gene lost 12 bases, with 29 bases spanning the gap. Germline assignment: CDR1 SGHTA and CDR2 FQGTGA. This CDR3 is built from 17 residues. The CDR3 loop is CASSRTRAGDGTPRQFF. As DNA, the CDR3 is TGTGCCAGCAGCCGTACAAGGGCAGGTGATGGCACCCCTCGGCAGTTCTTC.

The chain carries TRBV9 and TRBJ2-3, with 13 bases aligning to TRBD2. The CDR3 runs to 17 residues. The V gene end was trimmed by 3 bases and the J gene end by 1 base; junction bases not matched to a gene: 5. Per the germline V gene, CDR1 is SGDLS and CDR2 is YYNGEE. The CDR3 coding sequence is TGTGCCAGCAGCGCAGGACTAGCGGGAGTTCGCACAGATACGCAGTATTTT. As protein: CASSAGLAGVRTDTQYF.

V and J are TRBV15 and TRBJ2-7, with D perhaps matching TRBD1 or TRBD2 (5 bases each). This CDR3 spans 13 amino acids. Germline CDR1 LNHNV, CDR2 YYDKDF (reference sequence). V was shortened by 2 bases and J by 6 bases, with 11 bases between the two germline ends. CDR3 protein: CATSRQRDREQYF. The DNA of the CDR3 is TGTGCCACCAGCAGACAAAGGGACCGCGAGCAGTACTTC.

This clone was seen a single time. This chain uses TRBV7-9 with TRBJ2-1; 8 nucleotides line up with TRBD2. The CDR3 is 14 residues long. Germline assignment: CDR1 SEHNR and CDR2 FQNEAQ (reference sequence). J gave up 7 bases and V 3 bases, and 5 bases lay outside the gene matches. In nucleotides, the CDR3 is TGTGCCAGCAGCTTGCGGGAGGCTTGGAATGAGCAGTTCTTC. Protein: CASSLREAWNEQFF.

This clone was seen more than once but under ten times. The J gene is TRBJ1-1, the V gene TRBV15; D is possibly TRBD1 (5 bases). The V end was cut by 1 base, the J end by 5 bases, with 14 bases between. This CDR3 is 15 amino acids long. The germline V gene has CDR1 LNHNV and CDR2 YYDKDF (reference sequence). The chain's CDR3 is CATSRGSGGKTEAFF. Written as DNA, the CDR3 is TGTGCCACCAGCAGAGGTTCTGGGGGAAAAACTGAAGCTTTCTTT.

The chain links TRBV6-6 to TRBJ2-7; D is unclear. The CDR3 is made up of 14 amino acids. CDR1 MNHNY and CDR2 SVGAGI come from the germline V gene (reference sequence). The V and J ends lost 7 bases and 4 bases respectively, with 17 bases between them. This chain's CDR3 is CASNPHYGEYEQYF. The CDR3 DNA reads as TGTGCCAGCAACCCACACTATGGGGAATACGAGCAGTACTTC.

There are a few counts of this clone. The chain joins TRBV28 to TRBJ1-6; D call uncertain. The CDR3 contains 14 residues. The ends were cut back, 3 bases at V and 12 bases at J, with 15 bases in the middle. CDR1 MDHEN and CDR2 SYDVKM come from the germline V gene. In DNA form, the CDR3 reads TGTGCCAGCAGTTTCCCTCTCGGGTCTCAACCCCTCCACTTT. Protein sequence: CASSFPLGSQPLHF.

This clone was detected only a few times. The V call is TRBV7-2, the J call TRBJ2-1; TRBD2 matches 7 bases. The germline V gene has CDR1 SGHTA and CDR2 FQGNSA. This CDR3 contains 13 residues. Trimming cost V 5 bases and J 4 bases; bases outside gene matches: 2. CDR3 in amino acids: CASSRGVYNEQFF. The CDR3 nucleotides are TGTGCCAGCAGCCGGGGGGTGTACAATGAGCAGTTCTTC.